Sequencing of this T cell receptor beta chain was carried out in a study of T cells in Graves' hyperthyroidism and ophthalmopathy. Study background: Peripheral blood specimens were obtained at initial diagnosis, prior to any treatment.

Broader study findings: Blood samples included most of the expanded thyroid clonotypes exceeding 0.001.

Graves' hyperthyroidism qualified as stable when ophthalmopathy did not progress within 18 months. Uncontrolled infection, other autoimmune disease, pregnancy or lactation barred patients from enrollment. The CDR3 covers 16 residues. The germline gives CDR1 SGDLS, CDR2 YYNGEE. V was pared by 2 bases and J by 3 bases, with 7 bases of the junction left unmatched. Researchers took RNA transcripts and amplified the TCR beta CDR3 regions from them. First-round RT-PCR of the TCR CDR3 relied on the HTBI primer set. Using its own MiXCR run on the multiplex PCR reads, TCRdb lists one record per CDR3 protein. The profile covers about 200,000 distinct CDR3 sequences, with around 20% appearing a single time and about 41% taken by the ten largest. This clonotype was seen repeatedly, ten times or more. Antigen: not known.

This sequence joins TRBV9 and TRBJ2-3; the match to TRBD2 covers 9 bases. Material: blood. The receptor's source is a man aged 35-49 years with Graves' hyperthyroidism. The CDR3 coding sequence is TGTGCCAGCAGCGTCAGCGGGGGGAGTAGAACAGATACGCAGTATTTT. It specifies CASSVSGGSRTDTQYF.